This T cell receptor beta chain derives from a study of T cell repertoires in cytomegalovirus infection. Turning to the study itself: HLA-C-restricted CMV epitopes, recently identified, and well-studied HLA-B-restricted ones were used by the study.

This clonotype was observed many times. Its antigen remains unknown. Between the trimmed V and J ends, which lost 5 bases and 5 bases, there was a span of 10 bases. Germline-derived CDR1 and CDR2 are SEHNR and FQNEAQ (reference sequence). This CDR3 has 12 amino acids. TCRdb fed the reads into MiXCR, producing one record per CDR3 protein. The profile shows 800,000 to 950,000 distinct CDR3 sequences, 30% to 35% of them singletons. Notes on the study in general: The response measured ex vivo was dominated by TCR beta clonotypes (HLA-C-restricted and CMV-specific).

The sample here was cultured CD8+ T cells from PBMCs, taken from culture after CMV antigen stimulation. The chain joins TRBV7-9 to TRBJ2-7, with D hard to call. This sequence was found in a human donor in good health (CMV status not recorded). Some clones in this sample may be carry-over from other donors' samples. The CDR3 coding sequence is TGTGCCAGCAGCCAATACACCGACGAGCAGTACTTC. Amino acids: CASSQYTDEQYF.